This note documents a single TCR beta chain sequence. The entry originates in a study of blood T cell repertoires in COVID-19. Looking at the study overall: The samples span acute and convalescent COVID-19 from the United States, Italy and Spain. PBMCs, B-cell-depleted T cells, or T cells provided the cDNA or gDNA that made up the material.

Sequencing was performed with immunoSEQ multiplex PCR; in TCRdb, only in-frame clones are kept and a portion is missing. The table lists about 320,000 clones, about 90% of them singletons. Study members were between about 18 and 89 years old and lived in some 22 US regions. Participants were placed into cohorts based on the clinical history they reported. Germline V lookup: CDR1 ENHRY, CDR2 SYGVKD. There are 16 residues in the CDR3. V was pared by 2 bases and J by 3 bases, with 16 bases between. The chain has TRBV10-3 and TRBJ1-2, with TRBD1 as a possible D gene (6 bases). Sequencing input: PBMCs or T cells enriched from blood (not recorded which). The TCR originated in a man aged 25 to 45 who had recovered from COVID-19. The CDR3 spells CAISEGGGGAYYGYTF. The DNA of the CDR3 is TGTGCCATCAGTGAGGGAGGTGGGGGCGCCTACTATGGCTACACCTTC.